Included here is one TCR beta chain sequence, with context. A few counts support this clone. The target of this receptor is not known. No much larger clone exists at a distance of one base, and base qualities are not known. This specimen belongs to a study of OX40 agonist ivuxolimab in advanced cancers. Notes on the research overall: Ivuxolimab was a fully human IgG2 agonistic monoclonal antibody targeting the costimulatory receptor OX40 (CD134). Intravenous ivuxolimab was administered to patients every 2 weeks at six dose levels: 0.01, 0.1, 0.3, 1.5, 3 and 10 mg/kg. Among the roughly 52 dose-escalation patients, about 20 had hepatocellular carcinoma, roughly 15 melanoma, 9 renal cell carcinoma and 9 head and neck cancer. A male proportion of roughly 80% and a mean age of around 60 years, ranging from 23 to 79, were recorded for the dose-escalation cohort. Prior anti-PD-1, anti-PD-L1 or anti-CTLA-4 therapy was permitted, and checkpoint inhibitors had been received by 30% to 40% of dose-escalation patients. Partial responses occurred in three dose-escalation patients, of whom one had hepatocellular carcinoma and two had cutaneous melanoma. Peripheral TCRbeta sequencing was intended to test whether TCR sequence diversity was altered and clonal T-cell expansion was caused by ivuxolimab. The monotherapy dose-escalation portion (N of about 50 patients) of the phase I ivuxolimab trial is reported in the paper.

The trial excluded patients who had a history of autoimmune disease or were on systemic immunosuppression. Peripheral blood for TCR sequencing was collected from all dose cohorts at baseline, on cycle 4 day 1, and on cycle 7 day 1. The samples were taken from a phase I, first-in-human, multicenter, open-label dose-escalation trial of ivuxolimab. Adults with locally advanced or metastatic melanoma, renal cell, hepatocellular, or head and neck squamous cell carcinoma were enrolled in the trial. CD4+ and CD8+ T cells were sorted separately from peripheral blood before TCR sequencing. For sequencing of the TCRbeta CDR3 region, genomic DNA was extracted from the sorted cells. The immunoSEQ Assay was used to sequence the TCRbeta CDR3 regions. Here the immuneACCESS table is served through TCRdb, limited to in-frame sequences with V and J called. Missing clones are a known gap in these copies; in checked studies unresolved V genes cover under half, and the rest lacks a known reason. This sample holds about 58,000 clones; roughly four fifths were observed only once. The ten largest clones add up to over 1.1% of the sample.

Study-level results and caveats: At doses of 0.1 to 3.0 mg/kg, clonal expansion of both CD4+ and CD8+ T cells in blood was seen between baseline and week 6. In partial responders in the 0.1-3.0 mg/kg groups, normalized peripheral clonal expansion was found to be among the lowest, especially among CD8+ T cells. On average, CD8+ T cells showed more expanded clones than CD4+ T cells after ivuxolimab. Which antigens the clonally expanded peripheral T cells were specific for was not determined. Low levels of normalized T-cell clonal expansion were also seen in some nonresponding patients.

The CDR1 and CDR2 encoded by the germline V gene are MGHDK and SYGVNS. Deletion took 4 bases off V and 0 bases off J, with a span of 13 bases between the germline ends. From the cysteine through the phenylalanine, the CDR3 covers 15 amino acids. CDR3 DNA is the only sequence kept; it has 45 bases, read in frame from the first base. This clonotype was sampled from an adult with an advanced solid tumor such as melanoma, head and neck, liver or kidney cancer. The rearranged segments are TRBV25-1 and TRBJ2-7, with TRBD2 perhaps the D gene, on 5 matching bases. The sequenced sample was CD4+ or CD8+ T cells sorted from blood, obtained in a trial of the OX40 agonist ivuxolimab. Here is the DNA: TGTGCCAGCAGTGGTCAGAATCGGGGCTCCTACGAGCAGTACTTC. Its protein reads: CASSGQNRGSYEQYF.